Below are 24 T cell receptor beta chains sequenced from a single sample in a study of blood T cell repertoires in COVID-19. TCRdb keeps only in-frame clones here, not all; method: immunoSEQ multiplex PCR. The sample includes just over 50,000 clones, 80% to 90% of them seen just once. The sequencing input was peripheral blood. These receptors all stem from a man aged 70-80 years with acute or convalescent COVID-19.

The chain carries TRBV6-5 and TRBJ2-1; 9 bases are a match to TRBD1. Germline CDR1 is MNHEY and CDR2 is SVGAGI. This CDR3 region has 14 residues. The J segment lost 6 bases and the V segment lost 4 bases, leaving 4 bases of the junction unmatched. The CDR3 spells CASSSDRGINEQFF. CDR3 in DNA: TGTGCCAGCAGTTCGGACAGGGGTATCAATGAGCAGTTCTTC.

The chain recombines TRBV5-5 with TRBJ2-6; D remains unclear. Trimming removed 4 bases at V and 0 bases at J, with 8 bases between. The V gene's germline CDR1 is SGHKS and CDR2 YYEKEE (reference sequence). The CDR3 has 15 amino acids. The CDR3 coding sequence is TGTGCCAGCAGCGATTACTCCTCTGGGGCCAACGTCCTGACTTTC. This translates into CASSDYSSGANVLTF.

The CDR3 region has the DNA TGTGCCAGCAGCTTAGGGGCCTCCGGTACGCAGTATTTT. As protein: CASSLGASGTQYF. The chain has TRBV7-7 and TRBJ2-3; D not resolved. V was pared by 1 base and J by 8 bases, with 10 bases between. Per germline, CDR1 SSHAT and CDR2 FNYEAQ (reference sequence). The CDR3 loop spans 13 amino acids. Full variable domain (missing parts from reference TRBV7-7 and TRBJ2-3): GAGVSQSPRYKVTKRGQDVTLRCDPISSHATLYWYQQALGQGPEFLTYFNYEAQPDKSGLPSDRFSAERPEGSISTLTIQRTEQRDSAMYRCASSLGASGTQYFGPGTRLTVL.

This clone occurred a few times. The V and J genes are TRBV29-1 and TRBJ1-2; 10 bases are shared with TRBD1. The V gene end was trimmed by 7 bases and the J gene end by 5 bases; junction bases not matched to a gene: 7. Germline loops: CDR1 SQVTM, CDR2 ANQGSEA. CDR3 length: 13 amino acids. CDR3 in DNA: TGCAGCGCTGGGGACAGGGGTGGGTATGGCTACACCTTC. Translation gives CSAGDRGGYGYTF. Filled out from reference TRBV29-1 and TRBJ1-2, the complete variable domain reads SAVISQKPSRDICQRGTSLTIQCQVDSQVTMMFWYRQQPGQSLTLIATANQGSEATYESGFVIDKFPISRPNLTFSTLTVSNMSPEDSSIYLCSAGDRGGYGYTFGSGTRLTVV.

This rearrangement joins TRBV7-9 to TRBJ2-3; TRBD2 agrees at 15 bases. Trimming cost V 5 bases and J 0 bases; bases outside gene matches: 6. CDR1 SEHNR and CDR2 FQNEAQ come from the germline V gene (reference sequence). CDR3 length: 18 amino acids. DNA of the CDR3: TGTGCCAGCAGCCCCCCGGGACTAGCGGGGGGAAGCACAGATACGCAGTATTTT. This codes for CASSPPGLAGGSTDTQYF.

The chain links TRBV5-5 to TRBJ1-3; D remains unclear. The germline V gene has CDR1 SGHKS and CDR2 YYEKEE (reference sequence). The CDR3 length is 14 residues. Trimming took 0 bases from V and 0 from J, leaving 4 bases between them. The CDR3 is CASSLDNSGNTIYF. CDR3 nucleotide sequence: TGTGCCAGCAGCTTGGACAACTCTGGAAACACCATATATTTT.

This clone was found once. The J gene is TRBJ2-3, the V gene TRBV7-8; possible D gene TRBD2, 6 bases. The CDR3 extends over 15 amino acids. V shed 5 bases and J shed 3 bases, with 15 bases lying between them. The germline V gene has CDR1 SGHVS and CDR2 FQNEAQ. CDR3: CASSLTGTYTDTQYF. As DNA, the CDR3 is TGTGCCAGCAGCCTTACCGGGACTTATACAGATACGCAGTATTTT.

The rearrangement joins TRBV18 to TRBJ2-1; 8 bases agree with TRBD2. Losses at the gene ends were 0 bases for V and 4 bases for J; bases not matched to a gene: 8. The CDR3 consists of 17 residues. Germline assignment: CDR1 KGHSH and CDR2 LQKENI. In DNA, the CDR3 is TGTGCCAGCTCACCACCGTTAGGTAGCGGGAAATACAATGAGCAGTTCTTC. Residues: CASSPPLGSGKYNEQFF.

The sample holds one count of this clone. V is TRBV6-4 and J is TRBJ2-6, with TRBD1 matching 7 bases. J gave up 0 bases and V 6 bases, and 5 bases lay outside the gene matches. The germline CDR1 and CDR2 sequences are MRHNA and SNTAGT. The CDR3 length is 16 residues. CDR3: CASSKTGISGANVLTF. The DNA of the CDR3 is TGTGCCAGCAGCAAGACAGGGATCTCTGGGGCCAACGTCCTGACTTTC.

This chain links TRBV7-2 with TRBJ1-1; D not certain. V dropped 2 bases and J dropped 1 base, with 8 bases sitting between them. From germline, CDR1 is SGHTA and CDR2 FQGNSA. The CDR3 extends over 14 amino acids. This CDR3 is CASSLPQANTEAFF. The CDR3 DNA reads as TGTGCCAGCAGCTTACCCCAGGCGAACACTGAAGCTTTCTTT.

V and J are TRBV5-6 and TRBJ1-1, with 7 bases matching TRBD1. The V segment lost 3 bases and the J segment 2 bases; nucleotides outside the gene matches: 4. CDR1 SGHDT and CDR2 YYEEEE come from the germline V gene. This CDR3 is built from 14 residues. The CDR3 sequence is CASSWGTANTEAFF. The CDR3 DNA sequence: TGTGCCAGCAGCTGGGGGACAGCTAACACTGAAGCTTTCTTT.

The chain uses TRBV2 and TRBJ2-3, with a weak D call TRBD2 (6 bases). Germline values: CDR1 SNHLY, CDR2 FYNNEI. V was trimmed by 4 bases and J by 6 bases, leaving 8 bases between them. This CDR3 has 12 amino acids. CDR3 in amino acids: CASSGGLDTQYF. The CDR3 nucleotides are TGTGCCAGCAGTGGGGGACTGGATACGCAGTATTTT.

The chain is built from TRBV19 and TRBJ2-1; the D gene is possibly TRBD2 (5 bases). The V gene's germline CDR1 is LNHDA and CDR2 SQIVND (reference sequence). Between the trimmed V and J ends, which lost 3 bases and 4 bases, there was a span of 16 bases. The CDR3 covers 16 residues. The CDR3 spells CASSISQRWTYNEQFF. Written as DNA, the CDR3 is TGTGCCAGTAGTATCAGCCAGCGGTGGACTTACAATGAGCAGTTCTTC.

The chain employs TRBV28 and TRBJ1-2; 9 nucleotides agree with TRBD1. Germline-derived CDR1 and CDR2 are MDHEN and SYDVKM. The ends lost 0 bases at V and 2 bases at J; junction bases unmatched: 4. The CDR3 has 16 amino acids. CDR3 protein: CASSLWRTGANYGYTF. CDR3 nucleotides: TGTGCCAGCAGTTTATGGCGGACAGGGGCGAACTATGGCTACACCTTC.

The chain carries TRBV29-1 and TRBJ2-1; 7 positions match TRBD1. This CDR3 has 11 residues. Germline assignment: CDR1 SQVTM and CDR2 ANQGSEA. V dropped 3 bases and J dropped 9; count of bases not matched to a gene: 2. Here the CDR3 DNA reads TGCAGCGTTGACAGGGGGACTGAGCAGTTCTTC. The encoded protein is CSVDRGTEQFF.

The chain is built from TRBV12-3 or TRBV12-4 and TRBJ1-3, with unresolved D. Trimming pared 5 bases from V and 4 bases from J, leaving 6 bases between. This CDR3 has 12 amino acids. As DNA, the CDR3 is TGTGCCAGCAGTCCACAGGGAAACACCATATATTTT. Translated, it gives CASSPQGNTIYF.

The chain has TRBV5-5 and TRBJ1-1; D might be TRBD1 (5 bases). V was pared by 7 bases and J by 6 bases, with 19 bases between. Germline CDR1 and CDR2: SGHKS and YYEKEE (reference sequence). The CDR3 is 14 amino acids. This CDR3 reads CASGGSLPSAEAFF. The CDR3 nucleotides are TGTGCCAGCGGGGGGTCTCTCCCGTCCGCTGAAGCTTTCTTT.

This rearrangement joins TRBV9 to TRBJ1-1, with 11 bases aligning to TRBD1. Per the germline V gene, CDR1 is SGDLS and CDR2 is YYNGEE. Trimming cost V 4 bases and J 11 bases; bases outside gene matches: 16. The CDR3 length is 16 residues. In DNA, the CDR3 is TGTGCCAGCAGCACCCGGCGGGACAGGGGGTTCGGAGGGGCTTTCTTT. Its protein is CASSTRRDRGFGGAFF.

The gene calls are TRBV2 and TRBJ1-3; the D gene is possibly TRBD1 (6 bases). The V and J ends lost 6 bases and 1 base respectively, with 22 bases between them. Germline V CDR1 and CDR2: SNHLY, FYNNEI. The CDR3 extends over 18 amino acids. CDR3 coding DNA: TGTGCCAGCAGGGACCGCCCTGCAGGGGTGAATTCTGGAAACACCATATATTTT. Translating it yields CASRDRPAGVNSGNTIYF.

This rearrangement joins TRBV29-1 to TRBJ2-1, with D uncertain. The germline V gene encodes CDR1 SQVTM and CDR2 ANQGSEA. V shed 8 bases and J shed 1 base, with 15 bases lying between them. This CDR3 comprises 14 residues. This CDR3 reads CSSQTVGSYNEQFF. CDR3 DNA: TGCAGCAGCCAGACTGTTGGGTCCTACAATGAGCAGTTCTTC.

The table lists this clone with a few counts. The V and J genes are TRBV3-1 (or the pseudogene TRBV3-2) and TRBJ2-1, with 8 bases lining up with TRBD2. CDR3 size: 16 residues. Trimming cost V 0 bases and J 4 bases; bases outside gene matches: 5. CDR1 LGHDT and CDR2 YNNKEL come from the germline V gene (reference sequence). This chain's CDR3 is CASSQDLTSEYNEQFF. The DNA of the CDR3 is TGTGCCAGCAGCCAAGATCTGACTAGCGAATACAATGAGCAGTTCTTC.

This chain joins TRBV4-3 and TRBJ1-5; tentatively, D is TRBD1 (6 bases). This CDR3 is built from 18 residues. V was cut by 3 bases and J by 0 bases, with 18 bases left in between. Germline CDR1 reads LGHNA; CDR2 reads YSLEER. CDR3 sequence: CASSQSEGGLNSNQPQHF. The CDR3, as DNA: TGCGCCAGCAGCCAGTCAGAGGGGGGGTTAAATAGCAATCAGCCCCAGCATTTT.

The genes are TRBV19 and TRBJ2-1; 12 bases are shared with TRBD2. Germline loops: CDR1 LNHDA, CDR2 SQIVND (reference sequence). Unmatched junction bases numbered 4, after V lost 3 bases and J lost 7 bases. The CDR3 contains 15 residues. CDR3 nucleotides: TGTGCCAGTAGTATTCTAGCGGGGGGGCGTAATGAGCAGTTCTTC. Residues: CASSILAGGRNEQFF.

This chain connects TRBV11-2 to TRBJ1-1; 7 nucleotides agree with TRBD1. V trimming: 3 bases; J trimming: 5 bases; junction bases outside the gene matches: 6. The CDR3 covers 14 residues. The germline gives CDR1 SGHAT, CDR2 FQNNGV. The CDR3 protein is CASSFTGVGTEAFF. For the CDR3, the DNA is TGTGCCAGCAGCTTTACAGGGGTAGGGACTGAAGCTTTCTTT.